A selection of T cell receptor beta chains follows, all from one sample in a study of blood T cells in healthy people across ages. TCRdb processed the 5' RACE reads anew with MiXCR; each CDR3 protein has one entry. The repertoire has roughly 680,000 distinct CDR3 sequences, approximately 52% of them found once; the top ten carry approximately 13%. Sequencing was done on a sample of blood. The source is an elderly woman in good health. CDR3s include the opening cysteine and the closing phenylalanine or tryptophan. Each record gives: V gene, CDR3 protein.

V gene: TRBV5-1
CDR3 protein: CASSVTGTVDGYTF

V gene: TRBV21-1
CDR3 protein: CASSKVNYGYTF

V gene: TRBV20-1
CDR3 protein: CSARDPRAGGQFF

V gene: TRBV20-1
CDR3 protein: CSAIAGETQYF

V gene: TRBV4-1
CDR3 protein: CASSQAGVSYNEQYF

V gene: TRBV4-2
CDR3 protein: CASSPGTLYQETQYF

V gene: TRBV9
CDR3 protein: CASSPPPGVADTQETQYF

V gene: TRBV6-5
CDR3 protein: CASRAGSRQPQHF

V gene: TRBV12-3/TRBV12-4
CDR3 protein: CASSFSGGSPLHF

V gene: TRBV11-1
CDR3 protein: CASSPNMNSPLHF

V gene: TRBV11-2
CDR3 protein: CASSVYKGAGYTF

V gene: TRBV2
CDR3 protein: CASSGQGYEQYF

V gene: TRBV15
CDR3 protein: CATSRDLGTASYEQYF

V gene: TRBV9
CDR3 protein: CASSVGASGGVYEQYF

V gene: TRBV29-1
CDR3 protein: CSVESGLNTGELFF

V gene: TRBV12-3/TRBV12-4
CDR3 protein: CASSSTGEQYF

V gene: TRBV12-3/TRBV12-4
CDR3 protein: CASSCGGGQPQHF

V gene: TRBV4-1
CDR3 protein: CASSPRRETSNTGELFF

V gene: TRBV20-1
CDR3 protein: CSARVGGPSETQYF

V gene: TRBV27
CDR3 protein: CASSWGAANQETQYF

V gene: TRBV7-3
CDR3 protein: CASSFGVLNTEAFF

V gene: TRBV24-1
CDR3 protein: CATSVTGSGPQHF

V gene: TRBV6-5
CDR3 protein: CASSYPVAGGGNEQFF

V gene: TRBV5-1
CDR3 protein: CASSPGTVTYNEQFF

V gene: TRBV28
CDR3 protein: CASSLPSGRAYEQYF

V gene: TRBV25-1
CDR3 protein: CASSAPKGGVTVSEQFF

V gene: TRBV14
CDR3 protein: CASSFARSSYNEQFF

V gene: TRBV29-1
CDR3 protein: CSVGASGREETQYF

V gene: TRBV20-1
CDR3 protein: CSGLALYQETQYF

V gene: TRBV7-2
CDR3 protein: CASSLIPQNRAADTQYF

V gene: TRBV2
CDR3 protein: CASGIQGSYEQYF

V gene: TRBV28
CDR3 protein: CASRDTLAGVADTQYF

V gene: TRBV7-9
CDR3 protein: CASSLDGLAGGGTDTQYF

V gene: TRBV20-1
CDR3 protein: CSAPRTERGEQYF

V gene: TRBV12-3/TRBV12-4
CDR3 protein: CASRQGTGGGGYTF

V gene: TRBV12-3/TRBV12-4
CDR3 protein: CASSLERPGRSDTQYF

V gene: TRBV4-2
CDR3 protein: CASSRLRGSSYEQYF

V gene: TRBV12-3/TRBV12-4
CDR3 protein: CASSFRAGGAMVTSEQYF

V gene: TRBV7-2
CDR3 protein: CASSLDRILAKNIQYF

V gene: TRBV11-2
CDR3 protein: CASSVDMRGTQYF

V gene: TRBV7-2
CDR3 protein: CASTKGGGGGYNEQFF

V gene: TRBV4-2
CDR3 protein: CASSPRTSSGETQYF

V gene: TRBV15
CDR3 protein: CATSREAGGKQYF

V gene: TRBV25-1
CDR3 protein: CASSEYVQGGTEAFF

V gene: TRBV5-1
CDR3 protein: CASSQREFQGIQYF

V gene: TRBV10-3
CDR3 protein: CAISRGLAGGLQETQYF

V gene: TRBV5-1
CDR3 protein: CASSQTGGQETQYF